This TCR beta chain derives from a study of T cells after yellow fever vaccination. This clonotype was seen only a few times. Its antigen is currently unknown. Findings and limits, study-wide: Most primary-vaccination clones recurred post-booster (around 95% CD4, more than 85% CD8). The CD4 and CD8 compartments had a small share of their clonotypes in common. Peak timing came faster in the weaker secondary response, day 5 versus 15.

The CDR3 is made up of 17 amino acids. Trimming shortened V by 2 bases and J by 3 bases, and 16 bases separated the two germline ends. The germline gives CDR1 SGHTA, CDR2 FQGNSA. The authors made TCR cDNA by 5'RACE template switching, adding a universal primer site and UMIs. TCRdb reprocessed the 5' RACE reads via MiXCR and lists one record per CDR3 protein. The table has a few hundred thousand distinct CDR3 sequences, around 10% seen once. Specimen: PBMCs, collected on the day of the first yellow fever vaccination. The chain has TRBV7-2 and TRBJ2-2, with D perhaps TRBD1 or TRBD2 (5 bases each). The origin of this receptor is a young man who received the YFV17D yellow fever vaccine. The CDR3 sequence is CASSLRVRGAYTGELFF. The CDR3 nucleotides read TGTGCCAGCAGCTTAAGAGTGAGGGGAGCGTACACCGGGGAGCTGTTTTTT.